Shown below are 19 T cell receptor beta chains from a single sample sequenced in a study of blood T cell repertoires in COVID-19. Sequenced by immunoSEQ multiplex PCR; TCRdb stores in-frame clones only, minus some. The sample lists about 160,000 clones, 85% to 90% occurring once. The specimen sequenced was peripheral blood. These receptor sequences come from a man older than 75 with acute or convalescent COVID-19.

This chain links TRBV18 with TRBJ1-6; no definite D call. The CDR3 length is 12 residues. V dropped 6 bases and J dropped 6 bases, with 6 bases sitting between them. Germline V CDR1 and CDR2: KGHSH, LQKENI. CDR3 bases: TGTGCCAGCTCCCCGTCTAATTCACCCCTCCACTTT. This gives the protein CASSPSNSPLHF.

V and J are TRBV6-5 and TRBJ1-1; 8 nucleotides agree with TRBD1. The length of the CDR3 is 15 residues. V gave up 6 bases and J gave up 6 bases; unmatched junction bases: 12. Germline V gives CDR1 MNHEY, CDR2 SVGAGI. This chain's CDR3 is CASRQGENRSPEAFF. The CDR3 DNA reads TGTGCCAGCAGACAGGGGGAGAACCGATCCCCTGAAGCTTTCTTT.

This clone was seen many times. The gene calls are TRBV5-4 and TRBJ2-7, with D possibly matching TRBD2 (7 bases). The CDR3 runs 20 residues. V shed 3 bases and J shed 3 bases, with 31 bases lying between them. CDR1 and CDR2 from the germline V gene are SGHNT and YYREEE (reference sequence). CDR3 amino acids: CASSSQPYIYRGATFYEQYF. The CDR3 nucleotides are TGTGCCAGCAGCTCCCAACCTTATATCTACCGGGGGGCGACTTTCTACGAGCAGTACTTC.

In this sample, this clone turned up once. The chain employs TRBV5-1 and TRBJ2-5; TRBD2 is a possible D gene (7 bases). Germline CDR1 reads SGHRS; CDR2 reads YFSETQ. This CDR3 is built from 17 residues. V was pared by 0 bases and J by 1 base, with 16 bases between. CDR3 protein: CASSLAGGPKTQETQYF. CDR3 nucleotides: TGCGCCAGCAGCTTGGCCGGGGGGCCAAAGACCCAAGAGACCCAGTACTTC.

The chain employs TRBV7-2 and TRBJ1-1, with D uncertain. V dropped 5 bases and J dropped 1 base, with 11 bases sitting between them. Germline-derived CDR1 and CDR2 are SGHTA and FQGNSA. The CDR3 is made up of 14 amino acids. CDR3 DNA sequence: TGTGCCAGCAGCCCACAGACCGCGAACACTGAAGCTTTCTTT. Encoded protein: CASSPQTANTEAFF.

The rearrangement links TRBV28 to TRBJ1-1; D unclear. CDR1 and CDR2 (germline): MDHEN, SYDVKM. Trimming took 4 bases from V and 1 from J, leaving 13 bases between them. The CDR3 has 15 residues. CDR3 nucleotide sequence: TGTGCCAGCAGTTCTGCCGGGGAAGGGAACACTGAAGCTTTCTTT. Its protein is CASSSAGEGNTEAFF.

This clone appeared a few times. The chain carries TRBV14 and TRBJ1-1; weak D call: TRBD1 (6 bases). Germline CDR1 SGHDN, CDR2 FVKESK. Trimming took off 0 bases at V and 5 bases at J, with 13 bases between the two ends. This CDR3 is 15 amino acids long. The CDR3 DNA follows: TGTGCCAGCAGCCAAGATGAGGGGGATTGGACTGAAGCTTTCTTT. Translating gives CASSQDEGDWTEAFF.

This clone was observed once. The chain is built from TRBV6-5 and TRBJ1-3, with D perhaps matching TRBD1 (6 bases). The CDR3 extends over 13 amino acids. V was cut by 7 bases and J by 2 bases, with 9 bases left in between. Germline lookup yields CDR1 MNHEY and CDR2 SVGAGI. The CDR3 DNA sequence: TGTGCCAGCAAAACAGGGACTGGAAACACCATATATTTT. This translates into CASKTGTGNTIYF.

This clone was counted only a few times. This chain uses TRBV7-3 with TRBJ2-1; 8 bases align to TRBD2. Germline lookup yields CDR1 SGHTA and CDR2 FQGTGA. With 5 bases clipped from V and 2 bases from J, the junction kept 8 bases outside the gene matches. The CDR3 loop spans 16 amino acids. CDR3 nucleotide sequence: TGTGCCAGCAGCCCTCGGGGGGGAGGAGCCTACAATGAGCAGTTCTTC. Translating gives CASSPRGGGAYNEQFF.

The V call is TRBV5-4, the J call TRBJ2-2, with D possibly being TRBD1 (6 bases). This CDR3 contains 14 residues. V lost 3 bases, J lost 1 base, and 7 bases lay in between. Germline CDR1 reads SGHNT; CDR2 reads YYREEE (reference sequence). CDR3 coding DNA: TGTGCCAGCAGCTGGGGACAGAACACCGGGGAGCTGTTTTTT. Translating gives CASSWGQNTGELFF.

The CDR3 DNA is TGTGCCAGCAGGACAGGGGCTGGCTCTGGAAACACCATATATTTT. Translated, it gives CASRTGAGSGNTIYF. The V and J genes are TRBV28 and TRBJ1-3, with 8 bases lining up with TRBD1. V dropped 6 bases and J dropped 0; count of bases not matched to a gene: 4. Looked up from germline, CDR1 is MDHEN and CDR2 is SYDVKM. There are 15 residues in the CDR3.

This sequence joins TRBV3-1 (or the pseudogene TRBV3-2) and TRBJ1-1; D possibly corresponds to TRBD1 (5 bases). The germline V and J ends were trimmed by 1 base and 5 bases, with 8 bases remaining between them. Germline lookup yields CDR1 LGHDT and CDR2 YNNKEL (reference sequence). The CDR3 is made up of 13 amino acids. DNA of the CDR3: TGTGCCAGCAGCCAAGGCGGGGGGACTGAAGCTTTCTTT. It translates to CASSQGGGTEAFF.

This clone was recorded a few times. This sequence joins TRBV3-1 (or the pseudogene TRBV3-2) and TRBJ2-1; no definite D call. The CDR3 runs to 14 residues. V lost 1 base and J 4 bases, leaving 8 bases between the germline ends. CDR1 is LGHDT and CDR2 is YNNKEL in the germline V gene (reference sequence). The CDR3 nucleotides are TGTGCCAGCAGCCAAGGGTACCTATACAATGAGCAGTTCTTC. Translation gives CASSQGYLYNEQFF.

The rearrangement uses TRBV7-9 and TRBJ2-3, with 7 bases matching TRBD1. V gave up 5 bases and J gave up 1 base; unmatched junction bases: 6. The germline V gene has CDR1 SEHNR and CDR2 FQNEAQ (reference sequence). The CDR3 is made up of 15 amino acids. The CDR3 sequence is CASSLTGDGTDTQYF. CDR3 DNA: TGTGCCAGCAGCCTCACAGGGGATGGCACAGATACGCAGTATTTT.

This clone has ten or more counts. The chain links TRBV30 to TRBJ1-3; 11 bases are a match to TRBD1. The CDR3 is 14 amino acids. Per germline, CDR1 GTSNPN and CDR2 SVGIG (reference sequence). V shed 3 bases, J shed 6 bases, and the junction held 4 bases outside the gene matches. Written as DNA, the CDR3 is TGTGCCTGGAGAAGGACAGGGGGCTCAAACACCATATATTTT. Its protein product is CAWRRTGGSNTIYF.

The chain employs TRBV19 and TRBJ1-1, with no clear D. The ends were cut back, 6 bases at V and 0 bases at J, with 5 bases in the middle. The CDR3 spans 12 residues. Germline CDR1 is LNHDA and CDR2 is SQIVND (reference sequence). CDR3 sequence reads: CASRRVNTEAFF. CDR3 coding DNA: TGTGCCAGTAGGCGGGTGAACACTGAAGCTTTCTTT.

This clone showed up just a few times. The chain links TRBV5-1 to TRBJ2-2; the match to TRBD2 covers 11 bases. V was clipped by 7 bases and J by 3 bases; unmatched bases: 5. Germline CDR1 SGHRS, CDR2 YFSETQ. This CDR3 is 15 amino acids long. The CDR3 reads CASCTSGSDTGELFF. The DNA for the CDR3 is TGCGCCAGCTGTACTAGCGGGAGCGACACCGGGGAGCTGTTTTTT.

This clone showed up just once. The chain joins TRBV7-9 to TRBJ2-6; D gene uncertain. Trimming cost V 4 bases and J 4 bases, with 8 bases left between them. The CDR3 is 14 residues long. Germline V gene data show CDR1 as SEHNR and CDR2 as FQNEAQ (reference sequence). The CDR3 reads CASSSNEGANVLTF. CDR3 DNA: TGTGCCAGCAGCTCCAACGAGGGGGCCAACGTCCTGACTTTC.

The chain links TRBV5-1 to TRBJ2-5; D remains unclear. The germline gives CDR1 SGHRS, CDR2 YFSETQ. Trimming removed 0 bases from V and 2 bases from J, with 11 bases in between. The CDR3 is 15 residues long. The CDR3 reads CASSLAAEPQETQYF. The CDR3 DNA sequence: TGCGCCAGCAGCTTGGCTGCGGAACCACAAGAGACCCAGTACTTC.